This entry lists 8 T cell receptor beta chains sequenced from one sample in a study of blood T cells in healthy people across ages. With a J-beta primer mix and a sample-barcoded 5' primer, a second PCR ran about 7 to 12 cycles. TCRdb redid the calling of the 5' RACE reads with MiXCR, one entry per CDR3 protein. The table records roughly 1.5 million distinct CDR3 sequences, about 45% of them present only once. Specimen: blood. The receptors stem from a woman younger than 35 in good health.

In its sample, this clonotype was seen once. At one end, the junction sequence differs from germline, possibly due to a read error. The chain links TRBV6-1 to TRBJ1-2, with TRBD1 matching over 8 bases. From germline, CDR1 is MNHNS and CDR2 SASEGT. CDR3 size: 15 residues. CDR3 amino acids: CASSEGQGHGYGYTF. CDR3 nucleotides: TGTGCCAGCAGCGAAGGACAGGGTCATGGCTATGGCTACACCTTC.

This clonotype occurred a few times. The genes are TRBV7-9 and TRBJ1-4, with D unclear. CDR1 and CDR2 from the germline V gene are SEHNR and FQNEAQ (reference sequence). The V end was cut by 3 bases, the J end by 5 bases, with 10 bases between. The CDR3 contains 14 residues. The CDR3 DNA is TGTGCCAGCAGCTTCCTGGGCCTAAATGAAAAACTGTTTTTT. It specifies CASSFLGLNEKLFF.

The V call is TRBV5-1, the J call TRBJ2-7; D is possibly TRBD1 or TRBD2 (6 bases each). The CDR3 consists of 17 residues. In germline, CDR1 is SGHRS, CDR2 YFSETQ. V dropped 0 bases and J dropped 0 bases, with 16 bases sitting between them. The CDR3 nucleotides are TGCGCCAGCAGCTTGGAGGGGGGACATAGACTCTCCTACGAGCAGTACTTC. This sequence encodes CASSLEGGHRLSYEQYF.

The chain carries TRBV4-1 and TRBJ2-7; D is uncertain. Germline CDR1 reads MGHRA; CDR2 reads YSYEKL. The CDR3 consists of 17 residues. The germline V and J ends were trimmed by 0 bases and 3 bases, with 18 bases remaining between them. The CDR3 coding sequence is TGCGCCAGCAGCCAAGAGGGATCGGGCACTGGGTACTACGAGCAGTACTTC. It codes for CASSQEGSGTGYYEQYF.

This clonotype was counted at least ten times. This rearrangement joins TRBV20-1 to TRBJ2-3; D is unclear. The V and J ends lost 3 bases and 2 bases respectively, with 6 bases between them. CDR3 size: 12 residues. From germline, CDR1 is DFQATT and CDR2 SNEGSKA (reference sequence). The chain's CDR3 is CSASQATDTQYF. DNA of the CDR3: TGCAGTGCTAGCCAAGCCACAGATACGCAGTATTTT.

The V call is TRBV20-1, the J call TRBJ2-7; 7 nucleotides line up with TRBD1. CDR3 length: 14 amino acids. V gave up 6 bases and J gave up 2 bases; unmatched junction bases: 10. Germline V gene lookup returns CDR1 DFQATT and CDR2 SNEGSKA (reference sequence). CDR3 in amino acids: CSATVGTVAYEQYF. In nucleotides, the CDR3 is TGCAGTGCCACCGTCGGGACAGTCGCCTACGAGCAGTACTTC.

The chain is built from TRBV7-9 and TRBJ2-4, with D maybe TRBD1 (5 bases). The assigned J gene may be wrong: the sequence end matches TRBJ2-5 better. This CDR3 has 14 amino acids. Germline V gene lookup returns CDR1 SEHNR and CDR2 FQNEAQ (reference sequence). CDR3 bases: TGTGCCAGCAGCGACAGAGGCGTACAAGAGACCCAGTACTTC. It yields the protein CASSDRGVQETQYF.

In this sample, this clonotype turned up many times. V is TRBV9 and J is TRBJ2-3; 11 nucleotides match TRBD2. This CDR3 comprises 14 residues. CDR1 is SGDLS and CDR2 is YYNGEE in the germline V gene. V was clipped by 3 bases and J by 6 bases; unmatched bases: 3. Written as DNA, the CDR3 is TGTGCCAGCAGCGCGACTAGCGGGGATGATACGCAGTATTTT. It specifies CASSATSGDDTQYF.